This TCR beta chain is drawn from a study of a mutant IDH1 vaccine in newly diagnosed glioma. On this clone: No antigen is known for it.

Libraries were prepared by immunoSEQ multiplex PCR; TCRdb keeps only in-frame clonotypes and omits some of them. Of about 54,000 clones listed, around 84% were seen once; the top ten hold approximately 4%. The sample's time point: week 35, safety follow-up. Mutant IDH1 20-mer peptide, at 300 ug, made up each vaccine dose, with topical imiquimod. The sample in question was PBMCs, obtained from a glioma patient whose treatment included an IDH1 peptide vaccine. This clonotype was sampled from a woman aged 18-29 years with glioma.

The CDR3 nucleotides read TGTGCCAGCAGCCCCTCCGGGGGAAATCAGCCCCAGCATTTT. This codes for CASSPSGGNQPQHF. The rearrangement uses TRBV7-3 and TRBJ1-5; TRBD1 might be the D (5 bases). Germline CDR1 is SGHTA and CDR2 is FQGTGA. Trimming shortened V by 5 bases and J by 4 bases, and 12 bases separated the two germline ends. CDR3 length equals 14 residues.